A single sample gave rise to the 22 T cell receptor beta chains below, sequenced in a study of naive and memory T cell subsets. Whole-blood samples were 2 to 2.5 ml of peripheral blood from healthy adult volunteers. Blood and skin TCR RNA was reverse transcribed with alpha and beta constant primers. TCRdb fed the 5' RACE reads into MiXCR, producing one record per CDR3 protein. The repertoire includes about 22,000 distinct CDR3 sequences, roughly 4% of them detected once, and approximately 8% sits in the top ten. These receptors were obtained from a male donor in good health.

There are many counts of this clonotype. This sequence joins TRBV12-3 or TRBV12-4 and TRBJ1-5; 8 bases align to TRBD1. The CDR3 has 16 residues. The V and J ends lost 5 bases and 1 base, in that order; junction bases with no gene match: 7. The CDR3 loop reads CASSPGQVGSNQPQHF. The CDR3 region has the DNA TGTGCCAGCAGTCCGGGACAGGTAGGGAGCAATCAGCCCCAGCATTTT.

At least ten counts were recorded for this clonotype. The chain couples TRBV10-3 to TRBJ2-1; D not resolved. Trimming cost V 3 bases and J 0 bases, with 6 bases left between them. Germline CDR1 and CDR2: ENHRY and SYGVKD. The CDR3 loop spans 14 amino acids. This CDR3 is CAISDRSSYNEQFF. As DNA, the CDR3 is TGTGCCATCAGTGACAGAAGCTCCTACAATGAGCAGTTCTTC.

This clonotype is labeled as medium-sized (0.01 to 0.1%). The V call is TRBV7-9, the J call TRBJ1-1; a possible D gene is TRBD1 (6 bases). Trimming shortened V by 8 bases and J by 7 bases, and 20 bases separated the two germline ends. Germline assignment: CDR1 SEHNR and CDR2 FQNEAQ (reference sequence). This CDR3 contains 14 residues. This chain's CDR3 is CASAQAQGTHEAFF. CDR3 nucleotide sequence: TGTGCCAGCGCCCAAGCTCAGGGGACGCATGAAGCTTTCTTT.

This clonotype has ten or more counts. Germline is not matched at one junction end, which may reflect a read error. V is TRBV7-2 and J is TRBJ2-2; D is unresolved. CDR1 is SGHTA and CDR2 is FQGNSA in the germline V gene. The length of the CDR3 is 14 residues. The CDR3 DNA reads TGTGCCAGCAGCTTAGGGTTTTCCACCCGGGAGCTGTTTTTT. It specifies CASSLGFSTRELFF.

The table lists this clonotype with many counts. In nucleotides, the CDR3 is TGTGCCATCGACAGGGTGGGGGGCACAGATACGCAGTATTTT. Protein product: CAIDRVGGTDTQYF. This chain uses TRBV12-3 or TRBV12-4 with TRBJ2-3; 7 nucleotides line up with TRBD1. The CDR3 sequence is 14 residues long. V dropped 10 bases and J dropped 1; count of bases not matched to a gene: 8.

This clonotype was found many times. This rearrangement joins TRBV29-1 to TRBJ2-3, with unresolved D. The germline CDR1 and CDR2 sequences are SQVTM and ANQGSEA. This CDR3 region has 12 residues. With 4 bases removed from V and 0 bases from J, the gap between germline ends came to 5 bases. CDR3 sequence: CSVAGSTDTQYF. For the CDR3, the DNA is TGCAGCGTTGCCGGTAGCACAGATACGCAGTATTTT.

A single count supports this clonotype. The chain links TRBV7-9 to TRBJ1-1; D not certain. Per the germline V gene, CDR1 is SEHNR and CDR2 is FQNEAQ (reference sequence). The V gene lost 5 bases and the J gene lost 7 bases, with 14 bases spanning the gap. The CDR3 spans 13 residues. CDR3 in amino acids: CASSLTYSVEAFF. DNA for the CDR3: TGTGCCAGCAGCCTAACTTATTCAGTTGAAGCTTTCTTT. Combining the CDR3 with reference TRBV7-9 and TRBJ1-1 gives the whole variable domain DTGVSQNPRHKITKRGQNVTFRCDPISEHNRLYWYRQTLGQGPEFLTYFQNEAQLEKSRLLSDRFSAERPKGSFSTLEIQRTEQGDSAMYLCASSLTYSVEAFFGQGTRLTVV.

This clonotype occurred many times. V and J are TRBV6-5 and TRBJ2-7; TRBD2 matches 7 bases. J gave up 2 bases and V 0 bases, and 10 bases lay outside the gene matches. Germline CDR1 and CDR2: MNHEY and SVGAGI. This CDR3 contains 17 residues. In DNA, the CDR3 is TGTGCCAGCAGTTACTCGGAACGCGGGGGAACGACCTACGAGCAGTACTTC. It translates to CASSYSERGGTTYEQYF.

Judged by abundance, this clonotype is medium-sized (0.01 to 0.1%). This chain joins TRBV12-3 or TRBV12-4 and TRBJ2-2, with D perhaps TRBD1 (5 bases). CDR3 size: 13 residues. V lost 4 bases and J lost 4, with 7 bases in between. CDR3 sequence reads: CASSSGFTGELFF. CDR3 bases: TGTGCCAGCAGTTCAGGGTTCACCGGGGAGCTGTTTTTT.

This clonotype was picked up many times. The genes are TRBV5-1 and TRBJ2-5; 7 nucleotides agree with TRBD2. This CDR3 spans 13 amino acids. V shed 5 bases, J shed 5 bases, and the junction held 6 bases outside the gene matches. Germline CDR1 and CDR2: SGHRS and YFSETQ. The CDR3 protein is CASSGGRRETQYF. CDR3 bases: TGCGCCAGCAGTGGCGGGAGAAGGGAGACCCAGTACTTC. The whole variable domain, remainder taken from reference TRBV5-1 and TRBJ2-5, is KAGVTQTPRYLIKTRGQQVTLSCSPISGHRSVSWYQQTPGQGLQFLFEYFSETQRNKGNFPGRFSGRQFSNSRSEMNVSTLELGDSALYLCASSGGRRETQYFGPGTRLLVL.

This clonotype was found many times. V is TRBV7-6 and J is TRBJ2-1; no clear D. The CDR3 is 12 amino acids. Germline V CDR1 and CDR2: SGHVS, FNYEAQ. The V gene lost 0 bases and the J gene lost 5 bases, with 2 bases spanning the gap. The CDR3 loop is CASSLADNEQFF. CDR3 nucleotide sequence: TGTGCCAGCAGCTTAGCGGACAATGAGCAGTTCTTC.

This clonotype was counted at least ten times. The genes are TRBV13 and TRBJ1-1; D is undetermined. Trimming cost V 2 bases and J 4 bases, with 20 bases left between them. The germline V gene encodes CDR1 PRHDT and CDR2 FYEKMQ (reference sequence). There are 17 residues in the CDR3. The CDR3 DNA follows: TGTGCCAGCAGCTTACGGTCTACCCCTGCCTTTAGCACTGAAGCTTTCTTT. This sequence encodes CASSLRSTPAFSTEAFF. The whole variable domain, filled in from reference TRBV13 and TRBJ1-1, reads AAGVIQSPRHLIKEKRETATLKCYPIPRHDTVYWYQQGPGQDPQFLISFYEKMQSDKGSIPDRFSAQQFSDYHSELNMSSLELGDSALYFCASSLRSTPAFSTEAFFGQGTRLTVV.

This clonotype has at least ten counts. The V call is TRBV6-2 or TRBV6-3, the J call TRBJ1-5; D is ambiguous. CDR1 is MNHEY and CDR2 is SVGEGT in the germline V gene. The CDR3 runs to 16 residues. V lost 2 bases and J lost 0, with 11 bases in between. Here the CDR3 reads CASSYQAPYSNQPQHF. In nucleotides, the CDR3 is TGTGCCAGCAGTTACCAGGCACCCTATAGCAATCAGCCCCAGCATTTT.

This clonotype was recorded many times. The rearrangement links TRBV5-6 to TRBJ2-3; D assignment may be TRBD1 or TRBD2 (5 bases each). Germline assignment: CDR1 SGHDT and CDR2 YYEEEE. CDR3 length: 16 residues. Trimming shortened V by 1 base and J by 3 bases, and 15 bases separated the two germline ends. CDR3 DNA: TGTGCCAGCAGCTTGTACCGCACAGGACTTACAGATACGCAGTATTTT. It encodes CASSLYRTGLTDTQYF.

This clonotype was recorded at least ten times. The V gene is TRBV20-1, the J gene TRBJ1-4; D gene unclear. Trimming removed 5 bases at V and 0 bases at J, with 7 bases between. The CDR3 consists of 13 residues. Germline V gene sequence: CDR1 DFQATT, CDR2 SNEGSKA (reference sequence). CDR3 DNA sequence: TGCAGTGCTTTACAAGCAACTAATGAAAAACTGTTTTTT. This encodes CSALQATNEKLFF.

This clonotype was observed at least ten times. The chain recombines TRBV14 with TRBJ1-4, with D possibly being TRBD1 (6 bases). V lost 2 bases and J 0 bases, leaving 10 bases between the germline ends. CDR1 SGHDN and CDR2 FVKESK come from the germline V gene. CDR3 size: 16 residues. CDR3 bases: TGTGCCAGCAGCCAAAGGGGGGGCGCAACTAATGAAAAACTGTTTTTT. It yields the protein CASSQRGGATNEKLFF.

In its sample, this clonotype was seen many times. An end of the junction differs from the germline gene, which may be a read error. This chain links TRBV12-3 or TRBV12-4 with TRBJ1-2; D gene unclear. The CDR3 covers 16 residues. CDR3 bases: TGTGCCAGCAGTTTAGCGTCGAACGGCCAGCCGAAGTCCCCCATCTTC. Its protein product is CASSLASNGQPKSPIF.

A remark on this clonotype: Possible read error: a much larger clone is one base away. The genes are TRBV29-1 and TRBJ2-7; TRBD1 matches 9 bases. In germline, CDR1 is SQVTM, CDR2 ANQGSEA. CDR3 length: 15 residues. With V trimmed by 3 bases and J by 2 bases, 8 bases remained unmatched. The CDR3 reads CSVDWERQGAYEQYF. In DNA form, the CDR3 reads TGCAGCGTTGATTGGGAGAGACAGGGGGCCTACGAGCAGTACTTC.

This clonotype appeared many times. This sequence joins TRBV27 and TRBJ2-5; TRBD1 matches 10 bases. CDR3 size: 15 residues. V lost 7 bases and J lost 5; bases outside the gene matches: 10. Germline V CDR1 and CDR2: MNHEY, SMNVEV (reference sequence). The CDR3 protein is CASTKLGQGGETQYF. In DNA, the CDR3 is TGTGCCAGCACCAAACTAGGACAGGGGGGGGAGACCCAGTACTTC.

This clonotype came up many times. This sequence joins TRBV20-1 and TRBJ1-1; 8 bases align to TRBD1. Trimming took 5 bases from V and 5 from J; bases not matched to a gene: 10. Germline CDR1 DFQATT, CDR2 SNEGSKA (reference sequence). This CDR3 is built from 14 residues. CDR3 sequence reads: CSALTGQGWTEAFF. CDR3 DNA: TGCAGTGCTCTTACCGGACAGGGCTGGACTGAAGCTTTCTTT.

This clonotype was seen repeatedly, ten times or more. V and J are TRBV28 and TRBJ2-1; TRBD1 agrees at 11 bases. With 4 bases clipped from V and 5 bases from J, the junction kept 7 bases outside the gene matches. The CDR3 sequence is 16 residues long. The germline V gene encodes CDR1 MDHEN and CDR2 SYDVKM. The CDR3 loop reads CASSSRTGGADNEQFF. The CDR3 nucleotides read TGTGCCAGCAGTTCCCGGACAGGGGGCGCGGACAATGAGCAGTTCTTC.

This clonotype has at least ten counts. The V call is TRBV20-1, the J call TRBJ2-2, with 11 bases that match TRBD2. The trim removed 3 bases at V and 6 bases at J, leaving 6 bases unmatched. This CDR3 has 15 amino acids. Germline V lookup: CDR1 DFQATT, CDR2 SNEGSKA (reference sequence). CDR3 in DNA: TGCAGTGCTAGCATGGGACTAGCGGACTCCGGGGAGCTGTTTTTT. Encoded protein: CSASMGLADSGELFF.